This T cell receptor (beta chain) appears in the sequencing data of a study of CD8+CD57+ T cells in acquired aplastic anemia. Study-level points and caveats: The study found no significant CD8+ Simpson's diversity difference between patients and controls.

Concerning this clonotype: Antigen unknown.

The V gene lost 5 bases and the J gene lost 0 bases, with 11 bases spanning the gap. The CDR3 runs 15 residues. Germline assignment: CDR1 SEHNR and CDR2 FQNEAQ (reference sequence). Genomic DNA, the template, was used for profiling of the TCR beta VDJ and CDR3. MiXCR was run by TCRdb on the reads, yielding one entry per CDR3 protein. The profile covers roughly 200,000 distinct CDR3 sequences, with approximately 65% appearing a single time and roughly 53% taken by the ten largest. Those patients picked for sequencing had displayed CD8+CD57+ cell expansion on flow cytometry. The sequence was collected from a human donor with aplastic anemia. The specimen sequenced was sorted CD4+, CD8+, or CD8+CD57+ T cells (not recorded which) from PBMCs. This chain links TRBV7-9 with TRBJ1-3; D ambiguous. This CDR3 is CASSPGGSSGNTIYF. The CDR3 DNA follows: TGTGCCAGCAGCCCCGGCGGGAGCTCTGGAAACACCATATATTTT.